Reported below is one T cell receptor beta chain. Antigen unknown. Prepared libraries of TCR beta cDNA carried unique molecular identifiers. TCRdb reanalysed the PCR reads using MiXCR and keeps one entry per CDR3 protein. The sample holds roughly 730,000 distinct CDR3 sequences, 25% to 30% seen once. The entry originates in a study of post-analysis software for immune sequencing data. Overall study context: Several disease courses (relapsing-remitting, secondary progressive and progressive-relapsing) of multiple sclerosis were included.

Study-level points and caveats: Relative to controls, patients had a handful of TRBV segments at higher frequency, with TRBV5-6, TRBV5-1 and TRBV20-1 among these. The authors found that F measure strongly co-clustered same-batch samples. Diversity measured as normalized Chao1 was significantly lower in multiple sclerosis patients than in controls.

Germline CDR1 reads LGHDT; CDR2 reads YNNKEL (reference sequence). V was trimmed by 3 bases and J by 4 bases, leaving 10 bases between them. The CDR3 is 13 residues long. The chain is built from TRBV3-1 and TRBJ2-7; D possibly corresponds to TRBD1 (7 bases). The TCR originated in a girl between 10 and 17 years old with multiple sclerosis. Sequencing was carried out using blood. CDR3 in amino acids: CASSHQGGYEQYF. CDR3 in DNA: TGTGCCAGCAGCCACCAGGGGGGTTACGAGCAGTACTTC.